The table lists the clone carrying this T cell receptor (beta chain) with a few counts. Its antigen remains unknown. Library preparation for TCR beta used quantitative 5'-RACE with molecular barcodes. TCRdb used MiXCR to reprocess the 5' RACE reads, holding one entry per CDR3 protein. This table has hundreds of thousands of distinct CDR3 sequences, approximately 26% appearing once. The CDR3 loop spans 13 amino acids. The germline V gene encodes CDR1 DFQATT and CDR2 SNEGSKA (reference sequence). The V gene lost 3 bases and the J gene lost 2 bases, with 11 bases spanning the gap. The data stem from a study of CD8 T cells in ankylosing spondylitis. Study results and limitations: Roughly eight highly homologous variants made up a TCR beta motif that seemed to typify ankylosing spondylitis blood.

This receptor was taken from a male donor with ankylosing spondylitis. The sequenced sample consisted of blood, either unsorted or a sorted T cell fraction (not recorded which). The chain has TRBV20-1 and TRBJ2-7; no clear D gene. The CDR3 DNA reads as TGCAGTGCTAGTTCAGGTCGGGCCTACGAGCAGTACTTC. Its translation is CSASSGRAYEQYF.